This passage covers 20 T cell receptor beta chains from one sample sequenced in a study of blood T cell repertoires in COVID-19 (dated by TCRdb to about 2020). Library construction relied on the immunoSEQ multiplex PCR assay. TCRdb provides this immuneACCESS table in a form limited to in-frame rearrangements. Some clones are lacking; in checked studies, under half of them reflect an unresolved V gene, and why the rest are absent is not known. The sample table lists roughly 380,000 clones, around 84% of them with a count of one. Under 1.2% of the sample is in the top ten clones. Sequenced sample: peripheral blood. The receptors originated from a human donor with acute or convalescent COVID-19. The donor label of this sample is uncertain.

The J gene is TRBJ2-5, the V gene TRBV7-6, with 7 bases fitting TRBD2. The CDR3 covers 15 residues. The trim removed 1 base at V and 3 bases at J, leaving 5 bases unmatched. Germline V gives CDR1 SGHVS, CDR2 FNYEAQ. CDR3 DNA: TGTGCCAGCAGCTTAGGGGGGGGAACCGAAGAGACCCAGTACTTC. It translates to CASSLGGGTEETQYF.

V gene TRBV19 combines with J gene TRBJ1-5; TRBD1 agrees at 9 bases. Germline-derived CDR1 and CDR2 are LNHDA and SQIVND (reference sequence). The CDR3 length is 16 residues. The V and J ends lost 6 bases and 6 bases, in that order; junction bases with no gene match: 12. CDR3 amino acids: CASSEAGTGTRQPQHF. CDR3 coding DNA: TGTGCCAGTAGCGAGGCCGGGACAGGGACCCGTCAGCCCCAGCATTTT.

The genes are TRBV2 and TRBJ2-7, with D perhaps matching TRBD1 (6 bases). V lost 1 base to trimming and J lost 9 bases, with 7 bases between them. CDR1 SNHLY and CDR2 FYNNEI come from the germline V gene. This CDR3 is built from 11 residues. The CDR3 loop reads CASSEDRVQYF. The CDR3 DNA reads as TGTGCCAGCAGTGAAGACAGGGTGCAGTACTTC.

The rearrangement joins TRBV7-2 to TRBJ2-5, with a possible D match to TRBD2 (5 bases). Germline V gene lookup returns CDR1 SGHTA and CDR2 FQGNSA. There are 13 residues in the CDR3. Between the trimmed V and J ends, which lost 5 bases and 5 bases, there was a span of 12 bases. The CDR3 DNA is TGTGCCAGCAGCCCCCAGCGGAGGGAGACCCAGTACTTC. It translates to CASSPQRRETQYF.

This chain connects TRBV18 to TRBJ1-1; 9 bases fit TRBD1. The J segment lost 0 bases and the V segment lost 4 bases, leaving 6 bases of the junction unmatched. The CDR3 runs to 16 residues. The germline CDR1 and CDR2 sequences are KGHSH and LQKENI. CDR3 DNA sequence: TGTGCCAGCTCACTGGACAGGGGTGCGATGAACACTGAAGCTTTCTTT. This gives the protein CASSLDRGAMNTEAFF.

This clone has a handful of counts. Other nucleotide sequences from this sample produce the same CDR3. The chain combines TRBV10-3 with TRBJ2-7; D gene uncertain. The CDR3 runs to 13 residues. Germline CDR1 reads ENHRY; CDR2 reads SYGVKD. Trimming took off 0 bases at V and 0 bases at J, with 3 bases between the two ends. The CDR3 DNA follows: TGTGCCATCAGTGAGTCCGTCTCCTACGAGCAGTACTTC. Amino acid sequence: CAISESVSYEQYF.

The V and J genes are TRBV4-1 and TRBJ1-1; 9 nucleotides match TRBD1. The germline V gene has CDR1 MGHRA and CDR2 YSYEKL. This CDR3 spans 16 amino acids. Losses at the gene ends were 7 bases for V and 4 bases for J; bases not matched to a gene: 13. This chain's CDR3 is CASTLGGTGTLTEAFF. The DNA of the CDR3 is TGCGCCAGCACCCTGGGGGGGACAGGGACACTCACTGAAGCTTTCTTT.

This sequence joins TRBV4-2 and TRBJ2-1, with 7 bases identical to TRBD2. The CDR3 is made up of 17 amino acids. The V gene end was trimmed by 1 base and the J gene end by 3 bases; junction bases not matched to a gene: 9. In germline, CDR1 is LGHNA, CDR2 YNFKEQ. CDR3 amino acids: CASSQGEGGPSYNEQFF. Here the CDR3 DNA reads TGTGCCAGCAGCCAAGGCGAGGGAGGGCCCAGCTACAATGAGCAGTTCTTC.

The V call is TRBV7-9, the J call TRBJ2-3, with 9 bases identical to TRBD2. CDR1 and CDR2 (germline): SEHNR, FQNEAQ (reference sequence). There are 16 residues in the CDR3. V lost 5 bases to trimming and J lost 1 base; unmatched junction nucleotides: 7. This CDR3 is CASSLTAGGGTDTQYF. For the CDR3, the DNA is TGTGCCAGCAGCCTAACCGCGGGAGGGGGCACAGATACGCAGTATTTT.

The V gene is TRBV29-1, the J gene TRBJ1-1; perhaps TRBD1 as D (5 bases). V lost 4 bases and J 6 bases, leaving 12 bases between the germline ends. The germline V gene encodes CDR1 SQVTM and CDR2 ANQGSEA. This CDR3 has 12 residues. CDR3: CSVVTWGAEAFF. The CDR3 nucleotides are TGCAGCGTTGTCACGTGGGGGGCTGAAGCTTTCTTT.

V and J are TRBV5-6 and TRBJ1-5; TRBD1 matches 7 bases. The trim removed 1 base at V and 5 bases at J, leaving 6 bases unmatched. CDR1 SGHDT and CDR2 YYEEEE come from the germline V gene. CDR3 length: 15 residues. CDR3 bases: TGTGCCAGCAGCTTGATGACAGGGTTTTATCAGCCCCAGCATTTT. Protein: CASSLMTGFYQPQHF.

The V and J genes are TRBV5-1 and TRBJ2-1; 14 nucleotides agree with TRBD2. The V and J ends lost 8 bases and 3 bases, in that order; junction bases with no gene match: 7. Looked up from germline, CDR1 is SGHRS and CDR2 is YFSETQ. The CDR3 is 16 amino acids. CDR3 DNA: TGCGCCAGTGCCGGGACTAGCGGGGGCCGCTACAATGAGCAGTTCTTC. Amino acids: CASAGTSGGRYNEQFF.

This chain connects TRBV3-1 (or the pseudogene TRBV3-2) to TRBJ1-1, with a possible D match to TRBD1 (5 bases). V was trimmed by 5 bases and J by 0 bases, leaving 13 bases between them. Germline V lookup: CDR1 LGHDT, CDR2 YNNKEL (reference sequence). The CDR3 length is 15 residues. CDR3 DNA: TGTGCCAGCAGCACTCCCAGGGCCTTGAACACTGAAGCTTTCTTT. This encodes CASSTPRALNTEAFF.

This clone was seen a handful of times. V and J are TRBV28 and TRBJ2-1; TRBD2 matches at 12 bases. The CDR3 sequence is 14 residues long. After removal of 6 bases from V and 7 bases from J, the junction contained 4 bases not matched to a gene. Germline values: CDR1 MDHEN, CDR2 SYDVKM. CDR3 region: CASRRTSGMNEQFF. CDR3 nucleotide sequence: TGTGCCAGCAGAAGGACTAGCGGGATGAATGAGCAGTTCTTC.

This chain joins TRBV7-9 and TRBJ2-7; 14 nucleotides agree with TRBD2. This CDR3 is built from 18 residues. J gave up 1 base and V 4 bases, and 9 bases lay outside the gene matches. CDR1 and CDR2 (germline): SEHNR, FQNEAQ (reference sequence). The CDR3 sequence: CASSSTSGLAGGSYEQYF. The DNA of the CDR3 is TGTGCCAGCAGCTCAACGAGTGGACTAGCGGGAGGTTCCTACGAGCAGTACTTC.

The gene calls are TRBV10-3 and TRBJ2-2; D perhaps matches TRBD1 (6 bases). Germline CDR1 reads ENHRY; CDR2 reads SYGVKD. V gave up 7 bases and J gave up 0 bases, with 12 bases separating them. The CDR3 consists of 15 residues. The DNA of the CDR3 is TGTGCCATCAAGGGAGAGGGGGCGAACACCGGGGAGCTGTTTTTT. Encoded protein: CAIKGEGANTGELFF.

The chain is built from TRBV2 and TRBJ1-4, with 10 nucleotides matching TRBD1. V shed 6 bases, J shed 7 bases, and the junction held 2 bases outside the gene matches. The CDR3 extends over 13 amino acids. Germline CDR1 is SNHLY and CDR2 is FYNNEI. In DNA form, the CDR3 reads TGTGCCAGCAGGGGGACAGGGGTTGAAAAACTGTTTTTT. Amino acid sequence: CASRGTGVEKLFF.

The CDR3 region has the DNA TGCGCCAGCAATGGGAGACAGGGGGAGGGCGGCGAAGCTTTCTTT. Protein product: CASNGRQGEGGEAFF. The rearrangement links TRBV5-1 to TRBJ1-1; the match to TRBD1 covers 9 bases. Looked up from germline, CDR1 is SGHRS and CDR2 is YFSETQ. The junction had 14 bases not matched to a gene; V was cut back by 6 bases and J by 8 bases. CDR3 size: 15 residues. Full variable domain (rest looked up from reference TRBV5-1 and TRBJ1-1): KAGVTQTPRYLIKTRGQQVTLSCSPISGHRSVSWYQQTPGQGLQFLFEYFSETQRNKGNFPGRFSGRQFSNSRSEMNVSTLELGDSALYLCASNGRQGEGGEAFFGQGTRLTVV.

This clone was observed a single time. V usage is TRBV25-1 and J usage is TRBJ2-3; D not resolved. V was clipped by 8 bases and J by 6 bases, with 12 bases between them. The CDR3 has 12 residues. Germline CDR1 and CDR2: MGHDK and SYGVNS. CDR3 sequence: CASSVSVDTQYF. CDR3 nucleotide sequence: TGTGCCAGCTCAGTATCTGTGGATACGCAGTATTTT.

This chain connects TRBV15 to TRBJ1-4; 8 positions match TRBD1. The germline V gene encodes CDR1 LNHNV and CDR2 YYDKDF (reference sequence). The CDR3 covers 15 residues. V was clipped by 5 bases and J by 7 bases; unmatched bases: 9. CDR3 in amino acids: CATSSHRGTGEKLFF. The CDR3 DNA is TGTGCCACCAGCTCCCACAGGGGGACGGGTGAAAAACTGTTTTTT.